This T cell receptor beta chain was identified in a study of blood T cell repertoires in COVID-19. Data came from immunoSEQ multiplex PCR; TCRdb stores just in-frame clones and leaves some out. This table holds tens of thousands of clones, approximately 85% found once. The CDR3 runs to 16 residues. Unmatched junction bases numbered 4, after V lost 0 bases and J lost 0 bases. Germline V CDR1 and CDR2: SGHNT, YYREEE (reference sequence). The chain employs TRBV5-4 and TRBJ2-7; 9 bases are shared with TRBD2. The TCR comes from a man aged 55 to 70 with acute or convalescent COVID-19. Input material: peripheral blood. The CDR3 loop is CASSLDSSGASYEQYF. The CDR3 nucleotides read TGTGCCAGCAGCTTGGATTCTAGCGGGGCCTCCTACGAGCAGTACTTC.